This T cell receptor beta chain appears in the sequencing data of a study of human T cells and chemical hapten exposure. Specified time point: pre-sensitization, week 0. Treatment described: therapeutic diphenylcyclopropenone sensitization with weekly scalp DPC. TCRdb re-derived calls from the RACE reads in MiXCR, one entry per CDR3 protein. The sample contains about 260,000 distinct CDR3 sequences, about 9% of which appear only once. The CDR3 contains 16 residues. V gave up 1 base and J gave up 4 bases; unmatched junction bases: 7. Germline lookup yields CDR1 SGHAT and CDR2 FQNNGV. The receptor was derived from a woman aged 40-49 years with alopecia areata. Some clones in this sample may be carry-over from other donors' samples. The source material was whole blood, sampled in connection with sensitization to the hapten diphenylcyclopropenone (DPC). This chain joins TRBV11-2 and TRBJ2-5; 9 bases are shared with TRBD2. CDR3 DNA: TGTGCCAGCAGCTTAGCGGCTAGCGGGGTTATAGAGACCCAGTACTTC. It codes for CASSLAASGVIETQYF. Supplemented by reference TRBV11-2 and TRBJ2-5, the full variable domain reads EAGVAQSPRYKIIEKRQSVAFWCNPISGHATLYWYQQILGQGPKLLIQFQNNGVVDDSQLPKDRFSAERLKGVDSTLKIQPAKLEDSAVYLCASSLAASGVIETQYFGPGTRLLVL.